Listed below are T cell receptor beta chains from one sample, sequenced in a study of blood T cell repertoires in COVID-19. Assay used: immunoSEQ multiplex PCR; TCRdb lists only in-frame clones, some missing. The data hold under 250,000 clones, with more than 75% observed a single time. Material for sequencing was peripheral blood. These receptors were taken from a woman aged 40 to 49 with acute or convalescent COVID-19. Both conserved end residues are part of each CDR3.

TRBV9 | CASSARGAADNEQFF
TRBV14 | CASSHLGTGIDYGYTF
TRBV9 | CASSVAGLADEQYF
TRBV7-6 | CASSLARGTGNEKLFF
TRBV5-1 | CASSTWTGGNSPLHF
TRBV12-3/TRBV12-4 | CASRFSGLYGYTF
TRBV5-1 | CASSYLGGSSYEQYF
TRBV20-1 | CSASSSTNEKLFF
TRBV19 | CASSIILNTGELFF
TRBV19 | CASSNSGDTEAFF
TRBV10-3 | CAISERQNYGYTF
TRBV7-8 | CASSFGGSLGEQYF
TRBV11-2 | CASRRPGTGSYEQYF
TRBV15 | CATSRDRASGGRRTDTQYF
TRBV3-1/TRBV3-2 | CASSQEALWGGTEAFF
TRBV7-9 | CASSRRQGESSSPLHF
TRBV30 | CAWGQGINEQYF
TRBV19 | CASSKTGFQGNTGELFF
TRBV4-1 | CASSQALARDTQYF
TRBV7-8 | CASSPGAYYNEQFF
TRBV6-5 | CASNTGSDTQYF
TRBV5-1 | CASSREGGTTEAFF
TRBV3-1/TRBV3-2 | CASSQEVLGRNTEAFF
TRBV19 | CASSFRLLSTDTQYF
TRBV4-1 | CASSLRTGGDTGELFF
TRBV6-1 | CASSDTNKFYEQYF
TRBV27 | CASSRDRVSNQPQHF
TRBV23-1 | CASSQWGGSSEAYEQYF
TRBV10-3 | CAISDRGPGGATF
TRBV20-1 | CSASRQGLNTEAFF
TRBV4-1 | CASSQEDRDGYTF
TRBV29-1 | CSVPTNRGLTEAFF
TRBV19 | CASRLRDSAYEQYF
TRBV9 | CASGPYSGANVLTF
TRBV5-5 | CASSLARNYGYTF
TRBV24-1 | CATSDFAPPRGATNEKLFF
TRBV6-4 | CASSEGPSNEQFF
TRBV7-9 | CASSSAGGSLMNTEAFF
TRBV6-1 | CASSDSLNTEAFF
TRBV5-1 | CASSRGSGGSYNEQFF
TRBV24-1 | CATASSGNTIYF
TRBV2 | CASSFEGHGYTF
TRBV19 | CASSIGTSGYNEQFF
TRBV5-1 | CASSYGGTTEAFF
TRBV3-1/TRBV3-2 | CASSHPGQGNTIYF
TRBV6-6 | CASSKQGSGAKNIQYF
TRBV18 | CASSNSGVDQPQHF
TRBV18 | CASSPPARRGAKNIQYF
TRBV4-1 | CASSPSGQFVFYGYTF
TRBV4-1 | CASSPVAGGPSTDTQYF
TRBV27 | CASSLPPGGSSYNEQFF
TRBV15 | CATSRGTSGTYNEQFF
TRBV9 | CASSALSPEETQYF
TRBV18 | CASSVDSSYEQYF
TRBV19 | CASKYLEGNQPQHF
TRBV7-2 | CASRYTGDGYTF
TRBV18 | CASSNGQNTEAFF
TRBV19 | CASSIRGPRNEQFF
TRBV11-2 | CASSLSGGAHSEQFF
TRBV6-2/TRBV6-3 | CASSYSVGVSSYEQYF